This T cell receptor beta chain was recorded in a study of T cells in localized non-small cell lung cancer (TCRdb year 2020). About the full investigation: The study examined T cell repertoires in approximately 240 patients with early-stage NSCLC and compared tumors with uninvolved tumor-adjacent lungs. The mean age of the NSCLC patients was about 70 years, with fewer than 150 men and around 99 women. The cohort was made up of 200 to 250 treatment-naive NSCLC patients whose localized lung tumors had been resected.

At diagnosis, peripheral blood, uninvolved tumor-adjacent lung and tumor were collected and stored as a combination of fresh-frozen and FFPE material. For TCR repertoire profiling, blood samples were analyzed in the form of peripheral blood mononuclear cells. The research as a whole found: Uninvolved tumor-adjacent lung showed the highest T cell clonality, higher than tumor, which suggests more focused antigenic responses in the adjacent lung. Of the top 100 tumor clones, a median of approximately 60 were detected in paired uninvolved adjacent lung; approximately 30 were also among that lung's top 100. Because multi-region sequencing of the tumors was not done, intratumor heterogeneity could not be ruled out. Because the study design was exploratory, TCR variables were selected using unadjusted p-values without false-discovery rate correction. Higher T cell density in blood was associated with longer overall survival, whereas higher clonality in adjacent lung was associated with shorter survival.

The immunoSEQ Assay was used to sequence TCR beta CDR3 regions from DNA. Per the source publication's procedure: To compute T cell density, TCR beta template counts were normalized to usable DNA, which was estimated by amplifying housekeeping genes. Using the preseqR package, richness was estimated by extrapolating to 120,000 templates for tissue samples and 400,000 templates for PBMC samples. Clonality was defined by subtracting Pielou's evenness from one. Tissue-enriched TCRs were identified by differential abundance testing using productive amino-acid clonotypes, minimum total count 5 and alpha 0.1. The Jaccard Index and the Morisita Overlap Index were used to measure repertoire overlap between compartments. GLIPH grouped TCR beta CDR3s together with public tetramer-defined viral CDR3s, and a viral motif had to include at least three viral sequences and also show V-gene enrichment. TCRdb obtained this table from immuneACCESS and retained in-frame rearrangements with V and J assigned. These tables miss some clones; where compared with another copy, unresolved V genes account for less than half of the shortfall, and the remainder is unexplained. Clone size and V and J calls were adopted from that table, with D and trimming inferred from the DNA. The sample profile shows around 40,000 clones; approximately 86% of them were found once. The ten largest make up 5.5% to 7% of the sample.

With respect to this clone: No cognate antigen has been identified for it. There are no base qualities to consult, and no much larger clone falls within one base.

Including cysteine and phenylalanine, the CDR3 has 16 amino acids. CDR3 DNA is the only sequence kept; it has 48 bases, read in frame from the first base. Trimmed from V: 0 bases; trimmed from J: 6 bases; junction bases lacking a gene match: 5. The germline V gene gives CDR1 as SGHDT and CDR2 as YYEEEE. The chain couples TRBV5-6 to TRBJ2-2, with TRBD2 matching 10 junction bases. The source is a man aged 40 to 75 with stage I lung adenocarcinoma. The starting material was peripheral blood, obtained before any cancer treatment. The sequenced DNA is TGTGCCAGCAGCTTGGGGCTAGCGGGAGACGCCGGGGAGCTGTTTTTT. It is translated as CASSLGLAGDAGELFF.